This TCR beta chain was sequenced for a study of Graves' ophthalmopathy and Graves' hyperthyroidism. The study amplified TCR beta CDR3 regions using RNA transcripts. A first-round RT-PCR used HTBI primers, followed by a second-round multiplex PCR. One entry per CDR3 protein, called by TCRdb with MiXCR from the multiplex PCR reads. The table lists around 1,200,000 distinct CDR3 sequences, 35% to 40% of them singletons. This CDR3 contains 13 residues. V lost 8 bases and J lost 0, with 13 bases in between. CDR1 SQVTM and CDR2 ANQGSEA come from the germline V gene. The rearrangement links TRBV29-1 to TRBJ1-1; D remains unclear. Sequenced sample: peripheral blood or thyroid tissue (not recorded which). The receptor was isolated from an adult man with Graves' hyperthyroidism. The CDR3 sequence: CSLGWEMNTEAFF. The CDR3, as DNA: TGCAGCTTGGGTTGGGAGATGAACACTGAAGCTTTCTTT. The full variable domain, its missing parts supplied by reference TRBV29-1 and TRBJ1-1, is SAVISQKPSRDICQRGTSLTIQCQVDSQVTMMFWYRQQPGQSLTLIATANQGSEATYESGFVIDKFPISRPNLTFSTLTVSNMSPEDSSIYLCSLGWEMNTEAFFGQGTRLTVV.